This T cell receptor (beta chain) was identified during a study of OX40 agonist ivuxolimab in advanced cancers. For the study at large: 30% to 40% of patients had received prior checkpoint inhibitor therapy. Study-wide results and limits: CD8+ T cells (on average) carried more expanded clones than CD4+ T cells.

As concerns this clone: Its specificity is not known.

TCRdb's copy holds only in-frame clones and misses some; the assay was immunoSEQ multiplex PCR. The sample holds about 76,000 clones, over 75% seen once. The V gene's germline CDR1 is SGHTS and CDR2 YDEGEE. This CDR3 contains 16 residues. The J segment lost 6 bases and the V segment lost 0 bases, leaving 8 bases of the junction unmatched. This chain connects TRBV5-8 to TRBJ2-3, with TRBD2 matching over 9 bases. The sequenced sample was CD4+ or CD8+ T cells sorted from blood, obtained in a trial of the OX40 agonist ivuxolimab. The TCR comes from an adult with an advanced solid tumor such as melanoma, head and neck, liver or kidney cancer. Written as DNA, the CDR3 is TGTGCCAGCAGCTTGGCGGGACTAGCCTTTCGGGATACGCAGTATTTT. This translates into CASSLAGLAFRDTQYF.